These 11 T cell receptor beta chains were sequenced from one sample in a study of blood T cells in healthy people across ages (dated by TCRdb to 2013 to 2016). Libraries were made using 5' RACE. The data were produced on an Illumina HiSeq 2500. The second PCR ran for roughly 7 to 11 cycles and used a J-beta primer mix along with a sample-barcoded 5' primer. Using fastp trimming at Q25 and MiXCR clonotype assembly, TCRdb reanalyzed the public sequencing data and kept in-frame beta chains. Rows are combined by CDR3 protein, so each entry shows the most common genes and DNA. This sample holds about 1.1 million distinct CDR3 sequences; 30% to 40% were observed only once. The ten largest clones take up 10% to 15% of the sample. The sequencing sample was made of blood. These receptor sequences come from a man younger than 35 in good health.

This clonotype showed up just a few times. The chain carries TRBV11-3 and TRBJ2-4; D gene ambiguous. The CDR3 totals 13 residues. V dropped 2 bases and J dropped 7 bases, with 9 bases sitting between them. The germline V gene has CDR1 SGHNT and CDR2 YENEEA. CDR3 DNA: TGTGCCAGCAGCTTATCAGGAATCAACATTCAGTACTTC. Protein sequence: CASSLSGINIQYF.

This clonotype was detected only a few times. The chain couples TRBV29-1 to TRBJ2-7; tentatively, D is TRBD1 (6 bases). With 3 bases removed from V and 6 bases from J, the gap between germline ends came to 12 bases. The CDR3 has 12 residues. Germline CDR1 and CDR2: SQVTM and ANQGSEA. CDR3 sequence: CSVDPRGSEQYF. CDR3 DNA: TGCAGCGTTGATCCCAGGGGTAGCGAGCAGTACTTC.

This clonotype was recorded a few times. The CDR3 spells CASRGTDNTEAFF. DNA for the CDR3: TGTGCCAGCAGGGGGACAGACAACACTGAAGCTTTCTTT. The chain has TRBV6-6 and TRBJ1-1, with 7 positions matching TRBD1. The CDR3 totals 13 residues. Germline lookup yields CDR1 MNHNY and CDR2 SVGAGI (reference sequence). With V trimmed by 6 bases and J by 2 bases, 3 bases remained unmatched.

This clonotype was recorded once. As DNA, the CDR3 is TGTGCCAGCAGCCGAACTGGACAGGGGGGATATCAGCCCCAGCATTTT. This codes for CASSRTGQGGYQPQHF. The chain combines TRBV5-5 with TRBJ1-5; 10 bases map to TRBD1. Germline CDR1 and CDR2: SGHKS and YYEKEE (reference sequence). V trimming: 4 bases; J trimming: 5 bases; junction bases outside the gene matches: 9. The CDR3 spans 16 residues.

Many counts were recorded for this clonotype. The V call is TRBV6-5, the J call TRBJ2-3, with 8 bases identical to TRBD1. The V segment lost 5 bases and the J segment 1 base; nucleotides outside the gene matches: 5. The germline gives CDR1 MNHEY, CDR2 SVGAGI. The CDR3 is made up of 15 amino acids. CDR3 region: CASSPGQEGTDTQYF. The DNA for the CDR3 is TGTGCCAGCAGTCCGGGACAGGAAGGCACAGATACGCAGTATTTT.

The V call is TRBV4-2, the J call TRBJ1-4; no clear D gene. Germline CDR1 and CDR2: LGHNA and YNFKEQ. Trimming removed 0 bases from V and 7 bases from J, with 12 bases in between. This CDR3 is 15 amino acids long. The CDR3 DNA reads TGTGCCAGCAGCCAAGATCGGAACCCTTCTGAAAAACTGTTTTTT. It translates to CASSQDRNPSEKLFF.

The chain carries TRBV29-1 and TRBJ2-7; tentatively, D is TRBD1 or TRBD2 (5 bases each). The germline CDR1 and CDR2 sequences are SQVTM and ANQGSEA. The CDR3 has 12 residues. Trimming removed 4 bases from V and 7 bases from J, with 14 bases in between. CDR3 nucleotide sequence: TGCAGCGTTGGCCCAGGTTGGGGGGAGCAGTACTTC. This gives the protein CSVGPGWGEQYF.

The chain has TRBV12-5 and TRBJ2-7; D possibly uses TRBD1 or TRBD2 (5 bases each). Germline assignment: CDR1 LGHNT and CDR2 FRNRAP. The germline V and J ends were trimmed by 2 bases and 0 bases, with 8 bases remaining between them. CDR3 length equals 14 residues. The CDR3 loop is CASGLWDGSYEQYF. Here the CDR3 DNA reads TGTGCTAGTGGTTTGTGGGACGGCTCCTACGAGCAGTACTTC. The full variable domain, rest sourced from reference TRBV12-5 and TRBJ2-7, is DARVTQTPRHKVTEMGQEVTMRCQPILGHNTVFWYRQTMMQGLELLAYFRNRAPLDDSGMPKDRFSAEMPDATLATLKIQPSEPRDSAVYFCASGLWDGSYEQYFGPGTRLTVT.

The chain recombines TRBV4-3 with TRBJ2-2; no firm D call. This CDR3 is 16 amino acids long. The germline V gene has CDR1 LGHNA and CDR2 YSLEER. Between the trimmed V and J ends, which lost 2 bases and 1 base, there was a span of 11 bases. CDR3 coding DNA: TGCGCCAGCAGCCAATTGACAAGACAGAACACCGGGGAGCTGTTTTTT. Protein sequence: CASSQLTRQNTGELFF.

The chain couples TRBV6-1 to TRBJ1-1; possibly TRBD1 for D (6 bases). CDR3 length: 16 residues. The ends were cut back, 1 base at V and 2 bases at J, with 14 bases in the middle. Looked up from germline, CDR1 is MNHNS and CDR2 is SASEGT. The CDR3 nucleotides are TGTGCCAGCAGTGAAGGTCTTGGGGGGACAAACACTGAAGCTTTCTTT. Translation: CASSEGLGGTNTEAFF.

The CDR3: CASSYRGPDEKLFF. CDR3 in DNA: TGTGCCAGCAGTTACAGGGGGCCTGATGAAAAACTGTTTTTT. The chain is built from TRBV2 and TRBJ1-4, with 9 bases identical to TRBD1. V was clipped by 5 bases and J by 6 bases; unmatched bases: 4. Germline-derived CDR1 and CDR2 are SNHLY and FYNNEI. The CDR3 extends over 14 amino acids. Full variable domain (outside the CDR3, taken from reference TRBV2 and TRBJ1-4): EPEVTQTPSHQVTQMGQEVILRCVPISNHLYFYWYRQILGQKVEFLVSFYNNEISEKSEIFDDQFSVERPDGSNFTLKIRSTKLEDSAMYFCASSYRGPDEKLFFGSGTQLSVL.